This TCR beta chain was recorded in a study of response to subunit inactivated influenza vaccine (dated by TCRdb to the late 2010s). For the wider study: Deep quantitative T cell receptor repertoire profiling was used in the study to track responses to a trivalent subunit inactivated influenza vaccine. What the authors observed across the whole study: It was suggested by the authors that each seasonal influenza vaccination may recruit only a limited number of new T cells.

The method was RT-PCR. TCRdb records Illumina HiSeq 2500 as the sequencer. The public sequencing data were trimmed at Q25 with fastp and processed into clonotypes with MiXCR by TCRdb, which kept only in-frame beta chains. Here each entry gathers all rows of one CDR3 protein and keeps the most common genes and DNA. The sample table lists about 530,000 distinct CDR3 sequences, roughly 10% of them with a count of one. Roughly a tenth of the sample goes to the ten largest clones. This clonotype was observed a few times. Its antigen remains undetermined. Base qualities are missing; no much larger clone stands one base away. This specimen was PBMCs from blood, taken on the day of vaccination. The sequence came from a man in his fifties or sixties who received an inactivated influenza vaccine. Donor details come from another sample of the same person, matched by shared clones.

At the DNA level, the sequence is TGCAGTGCTAGCTGGGCTAGCGGAACCTACGAGCAGTACTTC. Translation gives CSASWASGTYEQYF. The chain is assembled from TRBV20-1 and TRBJ2-7, with 7 bases matching TRBD2. V and J are trimmed by 3 bases and 2 bases, and the gene matches miss 7 bases of the junction. The CDR3 holds 14 amino acids from the cysteine to the phenylalanine. This entry keeps only the CDR3 DNA: 42 bases, framed from base 1. CDR1 is given as DFQATT and CDR2 as SNEGSKA, both from the germline V gene (reference sequence).